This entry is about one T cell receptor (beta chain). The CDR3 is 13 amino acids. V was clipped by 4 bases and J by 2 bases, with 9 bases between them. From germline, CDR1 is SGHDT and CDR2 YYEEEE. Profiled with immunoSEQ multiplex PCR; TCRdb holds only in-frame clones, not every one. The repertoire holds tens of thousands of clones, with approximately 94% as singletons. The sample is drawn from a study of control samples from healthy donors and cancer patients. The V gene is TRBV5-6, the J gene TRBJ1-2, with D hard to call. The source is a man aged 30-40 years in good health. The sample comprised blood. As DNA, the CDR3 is TGTGCCAGCAGCCCGGAGGTGAACTATGGCTACACCTTC. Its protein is CASSPEVNYGYTF.